Described below is a single T cell receptor (beta chain) sequence and its context. For the second PCR, which ran for roughly 6 to 12 cycles, a sample-barcoded 5' primer and a J-beta primer mix were used. TCRdb recomputed calls from the 5' RACE reads with MiXCR, one row per CDR3 protein. Of some 1.4 million distinct CDR3 sequences in the sample, approximately 40% were seen once. The data stem from a study of blood T cells in healthy people across ages. The CDR3 spans 15 residues. Trimming left V 0 bases short and J 0 bases short, with 9 bases between. Sequencing used blood. This TCR was recovered from a young woman in good health. The chain employs TRBV12-3 or TRBV12-4 and TRBJ2-7; possible D gene TRBD2, 5 bases. DNA of the CDR3: TGTGCCAGCAGTTTAGCGGGAGAATTCTCCTACGAGCAGTACTTC. Protein product: CASSLAGEFSYEQYF.